Below are 24 T cell receptor beta chains sequenced from a single sample in a study of memory CD4+ T cells and cytomegalovirus serostatus. Assay used: immunoSEQ multiplex PCR; TCRdb lists only in-frame clones, some missing. The sample lists 70,000 or so clones; approximately 78% were seen once. Single viable CD3+CD4+CD8-CD45RO+ cells were sorted as the memory CD4+ T cells. The sequenced material came from memory CD4+ T cells from blood. The source of these receptors is an adult in good health and CMV-seropositive.

The chain carries TRBV19 and TRBJ2-2, with D tentatively TRBD1 (6 bases). Trimming left V 1 base short and J 5 bases short, with 11 bases between. The CDR3 contains 15 residues. CDR1 LNHDA and CDR2 SQIVND come from the germline V gene (reference sequence). CDR3 DNA: TGTGCCAGTAGTATAGGTACAGGGCGGACCGGGGAGCTGTTTTTT. Encoded protein: CASSIGTGRTGELFF.

CDR3 coding DNA: TGCGCCAGCAGCTTCCAGTCTAACTATGGCTACACCTTC. Amino acids: CASSFQSNYGYTF. The V call is TRBV5-1, the J call TRBJ1-2, with D uncertain. Trimming cost V 2 bases and J 0 bases, with 5 bases left between them. Germline lookup yields CDR1 SGHRS and CDR2 YFSETQ. The CDR3 loop spans 13 amino acids.

The chain is built from TRBV19 and TRBJ1-5; 7 bases map to TRBD1. Trimming removed 3 bases from V and 7 bases from J; junction bases left unmatched: 15. The CDR3 has 17 residues. Germline loops: CDR1 LNHDA, CDR2 SQIVND (reference sequence). CDR3 sequence: CASSIPPTGSSGQPQHF. The CDR3 DNA follows: TGTGCCAGTAGTATCCCCCCGACAGGGTCCTCTGGGCAGCCCCAGCATTTT.

V usage is TRBV19 and J usage is TRBJ1-1; D is perhaps TRBD1 (6 bases). Between the trimmed V and J ends, which lost 5 bases and 5 bases, there was a span of 12 bases. The CDR3 consists of 13 residues. Looked up from germline, CDR1 is LNHDA and CDR2 is SQIVND (reference sequence). The CDR3 DNA sequence: TGTGCCAGTAGTCGACAGGTTTTTACTGAAGCTTTCTTT. Protein: CASSRQVFTEAFF.

This clone was found a few times. In the same sample, other DNA sequences code for this CDR3. The V and J genes are TRBV5-6 and TRBJ1-6; tentatively, D is TRBD1 (5 bases). V gave up 1 base and J gave up 8 bases, with 10 bases separating them. The CDR3 sequence is 14 residues long. CDR1 and CDR2 from the germline V gene are SGHDT and YYEEEE. The CDR3 here is CASSLSRADSPLHF. The DNA of the CDR3 is TGTGCCAGCAGCTTGTCCAGGGCTGATTCACCCCTCCACTTT.

The chain joins TRBV28 to TRBJ1-5, with TRBD1 identical over 7 bases. The V gene's germline CDR1 is MDHEN and CDR2 SYDVKM. V was clipped by 10 bases and J by 1 base; unmatched bases: 4. This CDR3 has 13 residues. CDR3 DNA sequence: TGTGCCACTACAGGGGCGAGCAATCAGCCCCAGCATTTT. Translation: CATTGASNQPQHF.

A word on this clone: A read error may produce the germline difference seen at one junction end. The chain recombines TRBV6-6 with TRBJ2-7, with D tentatively TRBD1 (6 bases). The CDR3 has 14 amino acids. Germline V lookup: CDR1 MNHNY, CDR2 SVGAGI (reference sequence). Here the CDR3 DNA reads TGTGCCAGCAGTTTTAGCAGGGGCTCCAACGAGCAGTACTTC. Its translation is CASSFSRGSNEQYF.

This clone is medium-sized (0.01 to 0.1%) within its sample. V is TRBV12-5 and J is TRBJ1-1, with TRBD1 identical over 7 bases. Germline V gene data show CDR1 as LGHNT and CDR2 as FRNRAP. The CDR3 runs to 15 residues. V trimming: 6 bases; J trimming: 4 bases; junction bases outside the gene matches: 11. This CDR3 is CASGPGTVGITEAFF. The DNA for the CDR3 is TGTGCTAGTGGCCCCGGGACAGTGGGGATCACTGAAGCTTTCTTT.

The chain recombines TRBV28 with TRBJ2-5, with 14 bases that match TRBD2. Unmatched junction bases numbered 13, after V lost 4 bases and J lost 3 bases. The CDR3 is made up of 19 amino acids. Germline V lookup: CDR1 MDHEN, CDR2 SYDVKM. CDR3 amino acids: CASSSQTSGRVGGKETQYF. The CDR3 DNA follows: TGTGCCAGCAGTTCTCAGACTAGCGGGAGGGTAGGGGGAAAAGAGACCCAGTACTTC.

This clone appeared a few times. This chain joins TRBV29-1 and TRBJ1-1; D not certain. The CDR3 contains 11 residues. Germline V CDR1 and CDR2: SQVTM, ANQGSEA. V lost 7 bases, J lost 0 bases, and 6 bases lay in between. CDR3 coding DNA: TGCAGCGGCGGAGTGAACACTGAAGCTTTCTTT. It translates to CSGGVNTEAFF.

The chain has TRBV4-1 and TRBJ2-7, with TRBD2 matching 8 bases. The germline V gene encodes CDR1 MGHRA and CDR2 YSYEKL. The V and J ends lost 3 bases and 4 bases, in that order; junction bases with no gene match: 14. This CDR3 contains 17 residues. CDR3 coding DNA: TGCGCCAGCAGCCACCCGGGTAGCGGGGCGCAAAGGTACGAGCAGTACTTC. Amino acids: CASSHPGSGAQRYEQYF.

The CDR3 DNA sequence: TGTGCCTGGAATAGTGTGCAGGGAAAGACCGGGGAGCTGTTTTTT. As protein: CAWNSVQGKTGELFF. The chain carries TRBV30 and TRBJ2-2; D perhaps matches TRBD1 (5 bases). This CDR3 has 15 amino acids. The germline V gene encodes CDR1 GTSNPN and CDR2 SVGIG (reference sequence). Trimming left V 4 bases short and J 5 bases short, with 17 bases between.

The chain is built from TRBV13 and TRBJ2-2, with D unclear. The CDR3 runs to 13 residues. V gave up 1 base and J gave up 6 bases, with 6 bases separating them. Germline CDR1 PRHDT, CDR2 FYEKMQ (reference sequence). The CDR3: CASSLVRPGELFF. The CDR3 DNA is TGTGCCAGCAGCTTAGTCAGGCCCGGGGAGCTGTTTTTT.

The J gene is TRBJ2-3, the V gene TRBV29-1; tentative D call: TRBD2 (6 bases). The CDR3 has 12 amino acids. V lost 4 bases and J 14 bases, leaving 19 bases between the germline ends. Germline V gives CDR1 SQVTM, CDR2 ANQGSEA. The CDR3 DNA follows: TGCAGCGTTGGGGCTAGCGCGGGTGAAAGGTATTTT. It codes for CSVGASAGERYF.

The J gene is TRBJ2-3, the V gene TRBV5-1; TRBD1 agrees at 7 bases. V lost 0 bases to trimming and J lost 3 bases; unmatched junction nucleotides: 4. In germline, CDR1 is SGHRS, CDR2 YFSETQ. This CDR3 has 15 residues. CDR3 amino acids: CASSLVAGGTDTQYF. CDR3 DNA sequence: TGCGCCAGCAGCTTGGTGGCAGGGGGTACAGATACGCAGTATTTT.

The chain employs TRBV2 and TRBJ2-3, with 7 bases identical to TRBD2. V trimming: 2 bases; J trimming: 4 bases; junction bases outside the gene matches: 9. Germline CDR1 and CDR2: SNHLY and FYNNEI. The CDR3 runs 16 residues. Here the CDR3 DNA reads TGTGCCAGCAGTGAAAGGAGCGGGAAGGTGGCAGATACGCAGTATTTT. It yields the protein CASSERSGKVADTQYF.

This chain connects TRBV19 to TRBJ2-5; 7 nucleotides line up with TRBD1. CDR1 LNHDA and CDR2 SQIVND come from the germline V gene (reference sequence). The CDR3 length is 15 residues. The V gene end was trimmed by 5 bases and the J gene end by 5 bases; junction bases not matched to a gene: 11. The CDR3 coding sequence is TGTGCCAGTAGTCCGACGACAGGGTGGGGCGAGACCCAGTACTTC. Translating it yields CASSPTTGWGETQYF.

This clone showed up just once. V is TRBV18 and J is TRBJ2-1, with TRBD2 matching over 8 bases. Germline CDR1 is KGHSH and CDR2 is LQKENI. CDR3 length: 13 residues. The V and J ends lost 3 bases and 7 bases, in that order; junction bases with no gene match: 2. CDR3 in amino acids: CASSPGRGNEQFF. CDR3 coding DNA: TGTGCCAGCTCACCCGGGAGGGGGAATGAGCAGTTCTTC. Together with reference TRBV18 and TRBJ2-1, the CDR3 gives the full variable domain: NAGVMQNPRHLVRRRGQEARLRCSPMKGHSHVYWYRQLPEEGLKFMVYLQKENIIDESGMPKERFSAEFPKEGPSILRIQQVVRGDSAAYFCASSPGRGNEQFFGPGTRLTVL.

The chain combines TRBV28 with TRBJ1-2; D not certain. Per the germline V gene, CDR1 is MDHEN and CDR2 is SYDVKM. This CDR3 region has 12 residues. V gave up 3 bases and J gave up 5 bases, with 7 bases separating them. The CDR3 here is CASSLMGYGYTF. CDR3 coding DNA: TGTGCCAGCAGTTTGATGGGGTATGGCTACACCTTC.

The chain recombines TRBV11-2 with TRBJ1-4, with D possibly matching TRBD1 (5 bases). The length of the CDR3 is 14 residues. Trimming took 0 bases from V and 7 from J, leaving 9 bases between them. From germline, CDR1 is SGHAT and CDR2 FQNNGV. CDR3 DNA sequence: TGTGCCAGCAGCTTAGACCGGGGCAGTGAAAAACTGTTTTTT. As protein: CASSLDRGSEKLFF.

This chain joins TRBV27 and TRBJ2-5, with 10 bases that match TRBD1. Germline V gene sequence: CDR1 MNHEY, CDR2 SMNVEV (reference sequence). The ends lost 5 bases at V and 5 bases at J; junction bases unmatched: 5. The CDR3 spans 14 residues. The CDR3, as DNA: TGTGCCAGCAGTCCGGGACAGGGGAGGGAGACCCAGTACTTC. This translates into CASSPGQGRETQYF.

The rearrangement links TRBV30 to TRBJ1-5; TRBD1 matches at 7 bases. Per germline, CDR1 GTSNPN and CDR2 SVGIG (reference sequence). This CDR3 comprises 12 residues. The CDR3 region has the DNA TGTGCTTGGGGGACAGCTTCCGCGCCCCAGCATTTT. It yields the protein CAWGTASAPQHF.

This chain joins TRBV7-9 and TRBJ1-1; a possible D gene is TRBD1 (5 bases). The CDR3 runs 13 residues. Deletions cut 4 bases from V and 3 bases from J, with 9 bases between. Germline CDR1 SEHNR, CDR2 FQNEAQ (reference sequence). The DNA for the CDR3 is TGTGCCAGCAGCTACGACAGCTACACTGAAGCTTTCTTT. This translates into CASSYDSYTEAFF. The entire variable domain, with the rest obtained from reference TRBV7-9 and TRBJ1-1, is as follows: DTGVSQNPRHKITKRGQNVTFRCDPISEHNRLYWYRQTLGQGPEFLTYFQNEAQLEKSRLLSDRFSAERPKGSFSTLEIQRTEQGDSAMYLCASSYDSYTEAFFGQGTRLTVV.

The chain couples TRBV6-5 to TRBJ2-1; 8 nucleotides line up with TRBD2. Germline CDR1 and CDR2: MNHEY and SVGAGI. This CDR3 is 15 amino acids long. The V gene end was trimmed by 6 bases and the J gene end by 6 bases; junction bases not matched to a gene: 10. CDR3 sequence (DNA): TGTGCCAGCAGCCCCCCGATAGCGGGATCCAATGAGCAGTTCTTC. Its translation: CASSPPIAGSNEQFF.